A selection of T cell receptor beta chains follows, all from one sample in a study of patients and donors after allogeneic stem cell transplantation. TCRdb ran MiXCR on the RT-PCR reads and lists one entry per CDR3 protein. The sample contains fewer than 75,000 distinct CDR3 sequences, about 14% of which appear only once. Material for sequencing was blood, either unsorted or a sorted T cell fraction (not recorded which). These receptors were obtained from a human donor who was either an allogeneic HSCT recipient or a stem cell or donor lymphocyte infusion donor (not recorded which). It is not recorded whose cells these are; they may come from a transplant donor. Both conserved end residues are part of each CDR3. The D gene is left open where the match is weak. A clone size is listed for some rows: how often the clone was seen (once, few, many), or a class if it is expanded.

>TRBJ2-3|.|TRBD1|TRBV5-6
TGTGCCAGCAGCCTGGGACAGCAGAACACAGATACGCAGAATTTT
CASSLGQQNTDTQNF
>TRBJ2-1|.|TRBD2|TRBV19
TGTGCCAGTGGAAGCGGGAGGGCCCTAGAGCAGTTCTTC
CASGSGRALEQFF
>TRBJ2-6|.|.|TRBV10-3
TGTGCCATCAGTGCTAGCTCTGGGGCCAACGTCCTGACTTTC
CAISASSGANVLTF
>TRBJ2-3|many|.|TRBV6-6
TGTGCCAGCAGTTTGACTGCGGATACGCAGTATTTT
CASSLTADTQYF
>TRBJ2-3|.|.|TRBV3-1
TGTGCCAGCAGCCAAGGGGATTGGAGCACAGATACGCAGTATTTT
CASSQGDWSTDTQYF
>TRBJ2-1|few|.|TRBV25-1
TGTGCCAGCAGCCGCTACAATGAGCAGTTCTTC
CASSRYNEQFF
>TRBJ1-2|many|TRBD1|TRBV28
TGTGCCAGCAGCTCGGGACAGGGGAACTATGGCTACACCTTC
CASSSGQGNYGYTF
>TRBJ1-2|few|.|TRBV20-1
TGCAGTGGGACCGGGACATCTTATGGCTACACCTTC
CSGTGTSYGYTF
>TRBJ2-7|.|TRBD2|TRBV20-1
TGCAGTGCTAGTTCGTGGTCCGCGGCAACGGGAGGGTACGAGCAGTACTTC
CSASSWSAATGGYEQYF
>TRBJ1-2|many|.|TRBV5-1
TGCGCCAGCAGCTTGGTCTACCTGAGTGGCTACACCTTC
CASSLVYLSGYTF
>TRBJ1-1|many|TRBD1|TRBV19
TGTGCCAGTAGTTACCGACAGGGTACCGCGACCACTGAAGCTTTCTTT
CASSYRQGTATTEAFF
>TRBJ2-3|few|TRBD1|TRBV5-6
TGTGCCAGCAGGTTGGGACAGAACACAGATACGCAGTATTTT
CASRLGQNTDTQYF
>TRBJ2-1|.|TRBD2|TRBV11-2
TGTGCCAGCAGCTTAGTGGGGACTAGCGGGACAAATGAGCAGTTCTTC
CASSLVGTSGTNEQFF
>TRBJ1-2|many|.|TRBV15
TGTGCCACCAGCTTCGGACAGCTCTATGGCTACACCTTC
CATSFGQLYGYTF
>TRBJ2-7|few|TRBD2|TRBV19
TGTGCCAGTAGTCCATCTACCACTAGCGGGAGATGGTCCGTTTCCTACGAGCAGTACTTC
CASSPSTTSGRWSVSYEQYF
>TRBJ2-1|few|TRBD2|TRBV20-1
TGCAGTGCTAGAGATGTGGGACTAGTGAGCAATGAGCAGTTCTTC
CSARDVGLVSNEQFF
>TRBJ1-5|many|.|TRBV4-1
TGCGCCAGCAGCCAAGAAACGGCAGGTGGCAATCAGCCCCAGCATTTT
CASSQETAGGNQPQHF
>TRBJ2-1|.|TRBD2|TRBV7-8
TGTGCCAGCAGCCCGACGGGACTAGCGGCCATCCTATCCTACAATGAGCAGTTCTTC
CASSPTGLAAILSYNEQFF
>TRBJ2-1|few|TRBD2|TRBV6-6
TGTGCCAGCAGTTACCCAGGAGGGACTAGCGGGAGCTCCTACAATGAGCAGTTCTTC
CASSYPGGTSGSSYNEQFF
>TRBJ2-7|.|.|TRBV6-6
TGTGCCAGCAGTGACTCACAGGGATTCTACGAGCAGTACTTC
CASSDSQGFYEQYF
>TRBJ2-7|.|.|TRBV29-1
TGCAGCGTTGTCGGGGGAAAGGACTACGAGCAGTACTTC
CSVVGGKDYEQYF
>TRBJ1-6|.|.|TRBV11-2
TGTGCCAGCAGTCGAACGACCCAATGGGATGGTTCCTATAATTCACCCCTCCACTTT
CASSRTTQWDGSYNSPLHF
>TRBJ2-1|few|TRBD1|TRBV24-1
TGTGCCACCAGTGACACGGGACAGGGAGCCGGAGGCAATGAGCAGTTCTTC
CATSDTGQGAGGNEQFF
>TRBJ1-1|many|.|TRBV5-1
TGCGCCAGCAGTTTTGATCTGTCCACAGTATTAACTGAAGCTTTCTTT
CASSFDLSTVLTEAFF
>TRBJ2-7|few|TRBD1|TRBV2
TGTGCCAGCAGTGAAAGCCCGGGACAGTCCTACGAGCAGTACTTC
CASSESPGQSYEQYF
>TRBJ2-5|many|TRBD2|TRBV29-1
TGCAGCGTTGAAGGCCCGACTAGCGGGCTCCAAGAGACCCAGTACTTC
CSVEGPTSGLQETQYF
>TRBJ1-3|many|.|TRBV9
TGTGCCAGCAGCGGACCCATAGGGCTTGGAAACACCATATATTTT
CASSGPIGLGNTIYF